This TCR beta chain comes out of a study of control samples from healthy donors and cancer patients. Data came from immunoSEQ multiplex PCR; TCRdb stores just in-frame clones and leaves some out. The table includes under 200,000 clones, 90% to 95% detected once. The germline V gene has CDR1 SQVTM and CDR2 ANQGSEA. Trimming took off 4 bases at V and 0 bases at J, with 5 bases between the two ends. This CDR3 comprises 12 residues. Sample: blood. The clonotype originates from a woman aged 25 to 39 in good health. This chain uses TRBV29-1 with TRBJ2-3; the D gene could be TRBD1 or TRBD2 (5 bases each). As DNA, the CDR3 is TGCAGCGTTGGGGGGAGCACAGATACGCAGTATTTT. Translating it yields CSVGGSTDTQYF.